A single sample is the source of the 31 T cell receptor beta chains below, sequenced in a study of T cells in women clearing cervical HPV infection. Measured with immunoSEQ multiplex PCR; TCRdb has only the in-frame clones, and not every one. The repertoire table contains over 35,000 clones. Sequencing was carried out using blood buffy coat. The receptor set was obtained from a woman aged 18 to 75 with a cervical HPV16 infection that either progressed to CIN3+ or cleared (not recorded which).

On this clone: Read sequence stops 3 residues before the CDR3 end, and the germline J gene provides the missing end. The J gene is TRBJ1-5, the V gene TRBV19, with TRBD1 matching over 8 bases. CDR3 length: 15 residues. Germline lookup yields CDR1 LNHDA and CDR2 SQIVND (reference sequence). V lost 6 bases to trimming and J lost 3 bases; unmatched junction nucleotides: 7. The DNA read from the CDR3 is TGTGCCAGTAGCTACGGGACAGGTTCCAATCAGCCC. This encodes CASSYGTGSNQP. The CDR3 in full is CASSYGTGSNQPQHF.

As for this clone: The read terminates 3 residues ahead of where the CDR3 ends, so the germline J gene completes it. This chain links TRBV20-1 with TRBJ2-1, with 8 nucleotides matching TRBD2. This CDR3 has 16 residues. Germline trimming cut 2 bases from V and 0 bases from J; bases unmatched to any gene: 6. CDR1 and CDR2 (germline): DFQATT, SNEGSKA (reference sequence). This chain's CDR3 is CSARNFAGGSYNEQFF. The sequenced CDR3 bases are TGCAGTGCTAGAAATTTTGCGGGAGGCTCCTACAATGAG.

CDR3 DNA (partial): TGTGCCAGCAGCTCCCGGGACTCCTTGGATACG. The encoded protein is CASSSRDSLDT. The whole CDR3 reads CASSSRDSLDTQYF. The J gene is TRBJ2-3, the V gene TRBV11-2, with a weak D call TRBD2 (6 bases). The read halts 3 residues ahead of the CDR3 end, with the missing end drawn from the germline J gene. V lost 4 bases and J 6 bases, leaving 14 bases between the germline ends. This CDR3 is 14 amino acids long. Germline CDR1 SGHAT, CDR2 FQNNGV.

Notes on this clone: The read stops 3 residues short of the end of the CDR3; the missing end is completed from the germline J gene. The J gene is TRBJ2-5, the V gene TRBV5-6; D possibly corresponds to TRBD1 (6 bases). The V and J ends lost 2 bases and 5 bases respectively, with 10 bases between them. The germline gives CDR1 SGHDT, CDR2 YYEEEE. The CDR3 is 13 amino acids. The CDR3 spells CASSFAGEETQYF. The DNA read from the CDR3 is TGTGCCAGCAGCTTTGCAGGGGAGGAGACC. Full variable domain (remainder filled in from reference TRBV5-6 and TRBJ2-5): DAGVTQSPTHLIKTRGQQVTLRCSPKSGHDTVSWYQQALGQGPQFIFQYYEEEERQRGNFPDRFSGHQFPNYSSELNVNALLLGDSALYLCASSFAGEETQYFGPGTRLLVL.

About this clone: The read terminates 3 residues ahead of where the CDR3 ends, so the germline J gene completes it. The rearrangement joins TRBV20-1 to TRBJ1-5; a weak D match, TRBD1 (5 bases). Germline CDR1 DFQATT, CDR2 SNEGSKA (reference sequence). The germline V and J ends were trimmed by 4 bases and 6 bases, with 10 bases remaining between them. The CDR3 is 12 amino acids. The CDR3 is CSAKDGAQPQHF. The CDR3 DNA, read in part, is TGCAGTGCTAAAGATGGGGCTCAGCCC.

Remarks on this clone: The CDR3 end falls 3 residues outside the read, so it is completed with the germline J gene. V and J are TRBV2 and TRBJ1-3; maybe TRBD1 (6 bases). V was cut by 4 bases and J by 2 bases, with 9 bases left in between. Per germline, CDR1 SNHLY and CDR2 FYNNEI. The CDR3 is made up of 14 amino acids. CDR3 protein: CASSGRGTGNTIYF. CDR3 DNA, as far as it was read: TGTGCCAGCAGTGGGAGGGGGACTGGAAACACC.

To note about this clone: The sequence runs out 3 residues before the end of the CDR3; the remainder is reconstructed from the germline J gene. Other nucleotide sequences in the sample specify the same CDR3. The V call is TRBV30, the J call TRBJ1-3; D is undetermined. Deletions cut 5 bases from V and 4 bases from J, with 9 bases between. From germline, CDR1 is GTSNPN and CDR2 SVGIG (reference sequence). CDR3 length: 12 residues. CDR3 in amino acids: CAWLPGGNTIYF. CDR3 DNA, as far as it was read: TGTGCCTGGTTGCCCGGGGGAAACACC.

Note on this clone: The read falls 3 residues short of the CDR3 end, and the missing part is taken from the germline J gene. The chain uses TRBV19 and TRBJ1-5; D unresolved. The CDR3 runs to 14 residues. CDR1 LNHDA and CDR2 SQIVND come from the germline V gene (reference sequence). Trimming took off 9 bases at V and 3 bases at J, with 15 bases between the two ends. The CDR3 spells CASRRTAHNQPQHF. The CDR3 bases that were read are TGTGCCAGCCGACGAACAGCACACAATCAGCCC.

The chain's CDR3 is CASSQGLPDEQFF. The DNA read from the CDR3 is TGTGCCAGCAGCCAGGGCCTGCCAGATGAG. The chain has TRBV14 and TRBJ2-1; no definite D call. The read ends 3 residues before the CDR3 terminus; that terminus is restored from the germline J gene. The ends were cut back, 3 bases at V and 8 bases at J, with 11 bases in the middle. Germline V gene data show CDR1 as SGHDN and CDR2 as FVKESK. This CDR3 has 13 residues.

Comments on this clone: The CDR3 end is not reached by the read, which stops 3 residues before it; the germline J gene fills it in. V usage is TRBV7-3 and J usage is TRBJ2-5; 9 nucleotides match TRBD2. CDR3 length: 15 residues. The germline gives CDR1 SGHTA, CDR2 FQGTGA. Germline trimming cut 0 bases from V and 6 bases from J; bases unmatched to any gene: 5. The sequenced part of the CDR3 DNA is TGTGCCAGCAGCTTAACAGGGACTAGCCTTAAGACC. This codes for CASSLTGTSLKT. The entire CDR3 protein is CASSLTGTSLKTQYF.

CDR3 DNA (partial): TGTGCCAGCAGATTGACTAGCTCAACCTACAATGAG. Translated, it gives CASRLTSSTYNE. The full CDR3 is CASRLTSSTYNEQFF. The J gene is TRBJ2-1, the V gene TRBV6-2 or TRBV6-3, with 7 bases that match TRBD2. The read ends 3 residues shy of where the CDR3 ends; the end is completed using the germline J gene. The CDR3 consists of 15 residues. The germline gives CDR1 MNHEY, CDR2 SVGEGT. With 6 bases clipped from V and 2 bases from J, the junction kept 7 bases outside the gene matches.

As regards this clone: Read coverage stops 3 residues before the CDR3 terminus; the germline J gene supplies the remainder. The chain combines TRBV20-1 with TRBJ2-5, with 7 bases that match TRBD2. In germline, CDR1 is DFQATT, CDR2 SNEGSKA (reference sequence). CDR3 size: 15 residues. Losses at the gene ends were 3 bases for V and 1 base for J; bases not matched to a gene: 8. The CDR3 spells CSARRGSGIQETQYF. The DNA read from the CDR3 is TGCAGTGCTAGGAGAGGGAGCGGGATCCAAGAGACC.

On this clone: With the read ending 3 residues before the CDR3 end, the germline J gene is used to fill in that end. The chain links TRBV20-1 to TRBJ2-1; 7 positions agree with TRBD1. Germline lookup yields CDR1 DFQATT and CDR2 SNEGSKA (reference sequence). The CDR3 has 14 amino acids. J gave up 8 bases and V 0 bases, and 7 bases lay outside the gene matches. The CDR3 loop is CSARDLGQAYEQFF. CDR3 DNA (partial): TGCAGTGCTAGAGATCTCGGACAGGCCTATGAG.

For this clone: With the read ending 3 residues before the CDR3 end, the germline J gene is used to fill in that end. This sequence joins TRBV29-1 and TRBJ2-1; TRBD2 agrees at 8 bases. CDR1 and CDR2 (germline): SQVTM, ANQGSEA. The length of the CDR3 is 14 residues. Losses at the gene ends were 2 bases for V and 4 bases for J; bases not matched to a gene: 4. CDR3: CSVEREGEYNEQFF. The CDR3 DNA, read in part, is TGCAGCGTTGAACGGGAGGGGGAGTACAATGAG.

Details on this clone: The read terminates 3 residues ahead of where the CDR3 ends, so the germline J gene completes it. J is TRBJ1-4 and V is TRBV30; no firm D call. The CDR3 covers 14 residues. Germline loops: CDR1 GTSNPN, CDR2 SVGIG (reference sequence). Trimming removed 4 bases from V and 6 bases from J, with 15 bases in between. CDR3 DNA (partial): TGTGCCTGGAACAAGGGTTTCGAAGATGAAAAA. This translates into CAWNKGFEDEK. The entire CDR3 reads CAWNKGFEDEKLFF.

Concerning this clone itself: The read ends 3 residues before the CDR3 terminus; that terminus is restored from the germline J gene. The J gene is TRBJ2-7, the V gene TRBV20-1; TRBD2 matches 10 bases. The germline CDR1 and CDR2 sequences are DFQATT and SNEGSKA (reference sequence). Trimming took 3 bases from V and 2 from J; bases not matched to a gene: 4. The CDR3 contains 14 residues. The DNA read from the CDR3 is TGCAGTGCTAGTCCGGGGACTAGCGCCTACGAG. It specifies CSASPGTSAYE. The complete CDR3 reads CSASPGTSAYEQYF.

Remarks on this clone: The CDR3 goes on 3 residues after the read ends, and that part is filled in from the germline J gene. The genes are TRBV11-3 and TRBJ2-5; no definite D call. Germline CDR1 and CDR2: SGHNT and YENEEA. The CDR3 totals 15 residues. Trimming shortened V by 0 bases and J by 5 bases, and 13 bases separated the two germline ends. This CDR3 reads CASSLESVSSETQYF. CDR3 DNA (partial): TGTGCCAGCAGCTTAGAGTCGGTCTCCTCCGAGACC.

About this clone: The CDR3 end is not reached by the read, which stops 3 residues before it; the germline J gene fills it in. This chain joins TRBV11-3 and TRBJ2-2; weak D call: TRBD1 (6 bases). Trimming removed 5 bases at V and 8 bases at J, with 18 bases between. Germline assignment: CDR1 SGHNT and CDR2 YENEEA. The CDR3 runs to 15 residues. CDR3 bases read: TGTGCCAGCAGCCCTCGTTATACCGGGACAGGGGAG. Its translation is CASSPRYTGTGE. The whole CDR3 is CASSPRYTGTGELFF. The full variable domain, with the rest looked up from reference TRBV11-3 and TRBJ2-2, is EAGVVQSPRYKIIEKKQPVAFWCNPISGHNTLYWYLQNLGQGPELLIRYENEEAVDDSQLPKDRFSAERLKGVDSTLKIQPAELGDSAVYLCASSPRYTGTGELFFGEGSRLTVL.

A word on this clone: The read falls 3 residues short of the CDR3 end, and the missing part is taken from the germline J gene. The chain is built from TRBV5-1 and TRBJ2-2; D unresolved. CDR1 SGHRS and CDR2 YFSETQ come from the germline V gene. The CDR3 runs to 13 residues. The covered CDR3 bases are TGCGCCAGCACAAGGCAGTCAAATGAAAAG. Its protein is CASTRQSNEK. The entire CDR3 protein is CASTRQSNEKLFF.

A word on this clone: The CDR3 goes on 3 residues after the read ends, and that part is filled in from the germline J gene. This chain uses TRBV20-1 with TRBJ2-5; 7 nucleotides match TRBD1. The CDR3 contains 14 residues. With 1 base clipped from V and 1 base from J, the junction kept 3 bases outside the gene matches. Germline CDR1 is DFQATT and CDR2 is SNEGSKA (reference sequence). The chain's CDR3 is CSARGGQVQETQYF. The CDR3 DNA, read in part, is TGCAGTGCTAGAGGTGGACAGGTCCAAGAGACC.

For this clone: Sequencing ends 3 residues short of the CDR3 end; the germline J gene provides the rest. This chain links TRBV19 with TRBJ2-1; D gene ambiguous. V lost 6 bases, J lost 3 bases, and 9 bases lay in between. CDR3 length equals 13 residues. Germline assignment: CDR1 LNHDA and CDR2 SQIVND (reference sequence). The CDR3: CASSWALYNEQFF. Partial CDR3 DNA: TGTGCCAGTAGCTGGGCTCTCTACAATGAG.

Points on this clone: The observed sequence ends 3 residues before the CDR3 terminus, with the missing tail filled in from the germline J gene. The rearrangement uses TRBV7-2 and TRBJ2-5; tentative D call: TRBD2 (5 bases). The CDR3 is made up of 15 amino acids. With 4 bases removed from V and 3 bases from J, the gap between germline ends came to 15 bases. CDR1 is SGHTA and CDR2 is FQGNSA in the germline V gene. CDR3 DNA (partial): TGTGCCAGCAGCTCCTTACTAGTTATTAAAGAGACC. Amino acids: CASSSLLVIKET. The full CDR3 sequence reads CASSSLLVIKETQYF.

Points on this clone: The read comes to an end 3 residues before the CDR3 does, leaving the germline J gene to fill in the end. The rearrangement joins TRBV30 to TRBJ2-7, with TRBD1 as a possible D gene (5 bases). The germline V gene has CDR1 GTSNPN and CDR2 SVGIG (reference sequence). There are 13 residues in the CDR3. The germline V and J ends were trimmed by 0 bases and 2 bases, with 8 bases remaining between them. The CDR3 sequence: CAWSVQGTYEQYF. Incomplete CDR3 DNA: TGTGCCTGGAGTGTCCAGGGAACCTACGAG.

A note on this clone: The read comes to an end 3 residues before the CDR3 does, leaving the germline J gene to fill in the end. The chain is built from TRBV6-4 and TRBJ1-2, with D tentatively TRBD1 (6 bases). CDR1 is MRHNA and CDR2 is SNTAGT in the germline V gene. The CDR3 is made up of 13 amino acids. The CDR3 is CASSAIGGQGYTF. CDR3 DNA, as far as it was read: TGTGCCAGCAGCGCAATTGGGGGCCAGGGC.

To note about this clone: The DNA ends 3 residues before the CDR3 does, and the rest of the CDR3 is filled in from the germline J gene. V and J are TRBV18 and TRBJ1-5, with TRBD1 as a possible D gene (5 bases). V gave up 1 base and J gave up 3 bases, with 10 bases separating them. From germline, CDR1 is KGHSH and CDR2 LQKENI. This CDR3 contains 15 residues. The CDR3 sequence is CASSPLQGTNQPQHF. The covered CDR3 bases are TGTGCCAGCTCACCACTGCAGGGAACCAATCAGCCC.

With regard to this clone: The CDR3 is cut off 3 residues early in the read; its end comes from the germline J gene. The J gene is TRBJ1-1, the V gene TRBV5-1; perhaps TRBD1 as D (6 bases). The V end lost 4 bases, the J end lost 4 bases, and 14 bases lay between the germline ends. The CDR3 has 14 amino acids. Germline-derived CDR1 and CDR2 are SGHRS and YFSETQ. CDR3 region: CASSGLTGITEAFF. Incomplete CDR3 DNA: TGCGCCAGCAGCGGCTTAACAGGGATCACTGAA.

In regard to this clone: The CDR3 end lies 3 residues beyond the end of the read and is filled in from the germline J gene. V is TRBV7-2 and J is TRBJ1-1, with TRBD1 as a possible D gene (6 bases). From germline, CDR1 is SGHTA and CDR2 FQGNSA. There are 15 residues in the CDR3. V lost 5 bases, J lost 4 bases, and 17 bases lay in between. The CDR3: CASSLEGRGLTEAFF. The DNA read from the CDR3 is TGTGCCAGCAGCCTTGAAGGGCGGGGGCTCACTGAA.

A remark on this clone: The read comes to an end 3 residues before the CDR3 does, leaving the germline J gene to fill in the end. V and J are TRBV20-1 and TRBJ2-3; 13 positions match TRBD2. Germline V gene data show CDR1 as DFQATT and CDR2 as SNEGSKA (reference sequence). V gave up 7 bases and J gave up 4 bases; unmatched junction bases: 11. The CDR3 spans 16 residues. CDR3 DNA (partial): TGCAGTGTCGTCGACCCGGGGACTAGCGGGGCAGATACG. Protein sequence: CSVVDPGTSGADT. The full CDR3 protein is CSVVDPGTSGADTQYF.

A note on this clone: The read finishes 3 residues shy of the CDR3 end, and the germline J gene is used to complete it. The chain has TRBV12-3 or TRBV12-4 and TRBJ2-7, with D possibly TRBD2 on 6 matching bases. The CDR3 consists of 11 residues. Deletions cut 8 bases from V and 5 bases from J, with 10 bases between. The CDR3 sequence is CASGGSHEQYF. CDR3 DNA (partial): TGTGCCAGCGGGGGGTCACACGAG.

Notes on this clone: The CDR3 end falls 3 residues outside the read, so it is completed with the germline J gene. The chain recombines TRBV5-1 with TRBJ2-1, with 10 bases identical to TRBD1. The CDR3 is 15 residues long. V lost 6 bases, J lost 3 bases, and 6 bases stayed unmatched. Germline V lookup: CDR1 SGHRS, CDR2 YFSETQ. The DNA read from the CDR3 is TGCGCCAGCACCTCGACAGGGGGCAGCTACAATGAG. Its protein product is CASTSTGGSYNE. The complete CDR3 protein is CASTSTGGSYNEQFF.

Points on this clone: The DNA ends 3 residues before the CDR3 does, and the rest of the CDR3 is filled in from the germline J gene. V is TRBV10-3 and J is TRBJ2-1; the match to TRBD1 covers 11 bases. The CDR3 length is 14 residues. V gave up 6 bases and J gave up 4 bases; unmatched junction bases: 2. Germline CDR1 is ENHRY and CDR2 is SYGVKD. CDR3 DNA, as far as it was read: TGTGCCATCAGCTGGGACAGGGGGTACAATGAG. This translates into CAISWDRGYNE. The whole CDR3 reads CAISWDRGYNEQFF.